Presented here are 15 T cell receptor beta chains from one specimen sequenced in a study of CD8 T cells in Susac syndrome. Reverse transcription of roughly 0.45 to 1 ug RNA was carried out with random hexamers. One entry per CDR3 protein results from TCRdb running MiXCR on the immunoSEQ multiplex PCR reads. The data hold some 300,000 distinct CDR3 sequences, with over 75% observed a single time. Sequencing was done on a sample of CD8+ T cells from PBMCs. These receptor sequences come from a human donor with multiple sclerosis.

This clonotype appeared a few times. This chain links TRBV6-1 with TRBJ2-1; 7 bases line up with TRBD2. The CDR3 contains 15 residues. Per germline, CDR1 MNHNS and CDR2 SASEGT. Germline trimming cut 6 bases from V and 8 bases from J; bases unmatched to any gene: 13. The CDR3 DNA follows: TGTGCCAGCAGCCGTCTCGGGAGGAGTGGCGATGAGCAGTTCTTC. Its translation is CASSRLGRSGDEQFF.

CDR3 amino acids: CASSSLAVPYNEQFF. Written as DNA, the CDR3 is TGTGCCAGTAGTTCACTAGCGGTACCCTACAATGAGCAGTTCTTC. The rearrangement joins TRBV19 to TRBJ2-1, with TRBD2 identical over 8 bases. Losses at the gene ends were 5 bases for V and 2 bases for J; bases not matched to a gene: 5. Germline V lookup: CDR1 LNHDA, CDR2 SQIVND (reference sequence). The CDR3 contains 15 residues.

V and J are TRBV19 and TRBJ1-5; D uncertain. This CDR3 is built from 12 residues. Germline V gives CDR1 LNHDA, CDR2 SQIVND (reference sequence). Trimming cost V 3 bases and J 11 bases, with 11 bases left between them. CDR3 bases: TGTGCCAGTAGTATCTCACATCGTTCCCAGCATTTT. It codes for CASSISHRSQHF.

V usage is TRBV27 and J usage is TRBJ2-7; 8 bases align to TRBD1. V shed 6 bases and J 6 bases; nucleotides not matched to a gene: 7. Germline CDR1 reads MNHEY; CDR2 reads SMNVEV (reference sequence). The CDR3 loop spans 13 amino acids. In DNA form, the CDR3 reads TGTGCCAGCAGCACCGACAGGGGAGGCGAGCAGTACTTC. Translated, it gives CASSTDRGGEQYF.

The CDR3 region has the DNA TGTGCCAGCAGTTTAACGCCGGGGGGCGACTACGAGCAGTACTTC. The encoded protein is CASSLTPGGDYEQYF. J is TRBJ2-7 and V is TRBV28; possible D gene TRBD2, 7 bases. The germline V gene encodes CDR1 MDHEN and CDR2 SYDVKM. Trimming pared 2 bases from V and 3 bases from J, leaving 14 bases between. The CDR3 has 15 residues.

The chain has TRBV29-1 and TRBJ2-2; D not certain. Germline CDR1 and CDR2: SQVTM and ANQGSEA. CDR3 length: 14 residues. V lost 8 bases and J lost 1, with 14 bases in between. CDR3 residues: CSPGPCGNTGELFF. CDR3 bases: TGCAGCCCTGGCCCATGCGGGAACACCGGGGAGCTGTTTTTT.

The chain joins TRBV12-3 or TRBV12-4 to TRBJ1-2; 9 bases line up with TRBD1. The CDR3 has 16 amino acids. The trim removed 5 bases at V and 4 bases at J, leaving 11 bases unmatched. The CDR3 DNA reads TGTGCCAGCAGTCTCACAGCGGGACAGGGAATCTATGGCTACACCTTC. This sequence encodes CASSLTAGQGIYGYTF.

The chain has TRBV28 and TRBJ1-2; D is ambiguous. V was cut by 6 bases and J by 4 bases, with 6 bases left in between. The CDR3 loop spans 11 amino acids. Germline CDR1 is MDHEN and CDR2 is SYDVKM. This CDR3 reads CASSSSYGYTF. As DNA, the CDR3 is TGTGCCAGCAGCTCGAGCTATGGCTACACCTTC.

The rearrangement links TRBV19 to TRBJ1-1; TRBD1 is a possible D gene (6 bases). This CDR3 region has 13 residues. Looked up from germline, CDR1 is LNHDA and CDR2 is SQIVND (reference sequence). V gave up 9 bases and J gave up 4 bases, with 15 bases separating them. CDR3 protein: CASRLGGPTEAFF. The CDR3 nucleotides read TGTGCCAGCAGACTCGGGGGGCCCACTGAAGCTTTCTTT.

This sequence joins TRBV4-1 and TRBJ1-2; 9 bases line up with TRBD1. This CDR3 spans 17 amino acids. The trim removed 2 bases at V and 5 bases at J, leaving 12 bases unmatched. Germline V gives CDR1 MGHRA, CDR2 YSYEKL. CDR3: CASSQPRQGVRGYGYTF. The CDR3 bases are TGCGCCAGCAGCCAACCCCGACAGGGGGTCCGAGGATATGGCTACACCTTC.

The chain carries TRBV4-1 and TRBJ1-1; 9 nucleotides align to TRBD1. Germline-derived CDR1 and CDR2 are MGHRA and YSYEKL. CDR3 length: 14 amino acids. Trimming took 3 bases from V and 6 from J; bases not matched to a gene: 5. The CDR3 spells CASSHLGTGSEAFF. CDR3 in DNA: TGCGCCAGCAGCCACCTTGGGACAGGGTCTGAAGCTTTCTTT.

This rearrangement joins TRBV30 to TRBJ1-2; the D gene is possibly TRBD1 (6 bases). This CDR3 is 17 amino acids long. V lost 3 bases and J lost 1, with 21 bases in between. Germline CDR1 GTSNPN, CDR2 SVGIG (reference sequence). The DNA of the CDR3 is TGTGCCTGGAGCGGCCCGACGACAGGCTTACTTAACTATGGCTACACCTTC. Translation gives CAWSGPTTGLLNYGYTF.

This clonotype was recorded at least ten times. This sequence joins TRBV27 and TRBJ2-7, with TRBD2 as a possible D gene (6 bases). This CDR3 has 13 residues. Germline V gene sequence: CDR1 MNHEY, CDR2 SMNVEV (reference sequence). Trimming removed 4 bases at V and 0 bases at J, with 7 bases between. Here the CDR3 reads CASSSGSSYEQYF. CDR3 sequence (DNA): TGTGCCAGCAGTTCCGGGAGCTCCTACGAGCAGTACTTC.

The CDR3 is CASSGTPREGYTF. The CDR3 DNA is TGTGCCAGCAGTGGGACACCTCGAGAGGGCTACACCTTC. The chain employs TRBV6-4 and TRBJ1-2; possibly TRBD1 for D (5 bases). V was pared by 4 bases and J by 8 bases, with 14 bases between. CDR1 is MRHNA and CDR2 is SNTAGT in the germline V gene. The CDR3 consists of 13 residues.

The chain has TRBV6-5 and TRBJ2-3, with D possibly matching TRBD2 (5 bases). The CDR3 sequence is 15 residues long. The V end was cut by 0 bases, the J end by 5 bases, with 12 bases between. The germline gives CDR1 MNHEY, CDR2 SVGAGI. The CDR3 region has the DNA TGTGCCAGCAGTTACTCGTGGCGAGGAGGAGATACGCAGTATTTT. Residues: CASSYSWRGGDTQYF.